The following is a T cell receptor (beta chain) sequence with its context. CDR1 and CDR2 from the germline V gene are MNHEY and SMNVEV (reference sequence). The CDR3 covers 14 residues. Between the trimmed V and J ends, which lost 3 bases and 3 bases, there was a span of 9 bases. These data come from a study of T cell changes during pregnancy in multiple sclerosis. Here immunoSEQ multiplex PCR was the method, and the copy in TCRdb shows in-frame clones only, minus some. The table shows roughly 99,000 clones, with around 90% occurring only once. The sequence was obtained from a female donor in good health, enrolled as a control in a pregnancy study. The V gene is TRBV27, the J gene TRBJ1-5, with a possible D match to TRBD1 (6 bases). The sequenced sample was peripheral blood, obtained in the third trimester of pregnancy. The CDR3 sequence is CASSFRGDNQPQHF. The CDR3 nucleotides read TGTGCCAGCAGTTTCAGGGGTGACAATCAGCCCCAGCATTTT.